These 30 T cell receptor beta chains share one sample of origin, sequenced in a study of CD8+ T cells in alopecia areata. RNA, once extracted, was reverse transcribed into cDNA for use as the sequencing template. The method was immunoSEQ multiplex PCR; TCRdb's version includes in-frame clones alone and lacks a portion of them. The data contain more than 200,000 clones, approximately 61% of them singletons. Sequenced material: CD4+ T cells sorted from blood, taken at week 0. These receptors were collected from a human donor with alopecia areata.

This clone has a handful of counts. Other DNA sequences in the same sample also yield this CDR3. V gene TRBV30 combines with J gene TRBJ2-7, with 7 bases that match TRBD2. V was clipped by 0 bases and J by 6 bases; unmatched bases: 2. This CDR3 comprises 12 residues. Per the germline V gene, CDR1 is GTSNPN and CDR2 is SVGIG (reference sequence). The CDR3 loop reads CAWSVRGSEQYF. CDR3 in DNA: TGTGCCTGGAGTGTACGCGGGAGCGAGCAGTACTTC.

The sample holds a few counts of this clone. V gene TRBV23-1 combines with J gene TRBJ1-1; D unresolved. TRBV23-1 is designated an ORF whose function remains uncertain. This CDR3 contains 12 residues. V was shortened by 6 bases and J by 4 bases, with 9 bases between the two germline ends. This CDR3 is CASSSGSTEAFF. The CDR3, as DNA: TGCGCCAGCAGCTCGGGGAGCACTGAAGCTTTCTTT.

The CDR3 region is CASSLIARGDTEAFF. For the CDR3, the DNA is TGTGCCAGCAGCTTAATTGCTAGGGGTGACACTGAAGCTTTCTTT. This sequence joins TRBV11-2 and TRBJ1-1, with a tentative D call TRBD1 (5 bases). Germline CDR1 reads SGHAT; CDR2 reads FQNNGV. Trimming removed 2 bases from V and 3 bases from J, with 13 bases in between. The CDR3 is 15 amino acids.

This chain connects TRBV5-1 to TRBJ2-7; 8 bases are shared with TRBD1. Germline V gene lookup returns CDR1 SGHRS and CDR2 YFSETQ. This CDR3 contains 16 residues. Trimming at V came to 3 bases and at J to 2 bases, leaving 10 bases not matched to a gene. The CDR3 spells CASSSGQGIAAYEQYF. The DNA for the CDR3 is TGCGCCAGCAGCTCAGGACAGGGAATTGCCGCCTACGAGCAGTACTTC. The variable domain in full, completed from reference TRBV5-1 and TRBJ2-7, reads KAGVTQTPRYLIKTRGQQVTLSCSPISGHRSVSWYQQTPGQGLQFLFEYFSETQRNKGNFPGRFSGRQFSNSRSEMNVSTLELGDSALYLCASSSGQGIAAYEQYFGPGTRLTVT.

The CDR3 region has the DNA TGCGCCAGCAAAGACCCGGGCACCGGGGAGCTGTTTTTT. Translating gives CASKDPGTGELFF. The chain carries TRBV5-1 and TRBJ2-2; D remains unclear. This CDR3 is built from 13 residues. Per germline, CDR1 SGHRS and CDR2 YFSETQ. V was cut by 6 bases and J by 4 bases, with 10 bases left in between.

The rearrangement uses TRBV29-1 and TRBJ2-5, with TRBD2 as a possible D gene (6 bases). The germline V gene has CDR1 SQVTM and CDR2 ANQGSEA. The CDR3 sequence is 14 residues long. The ends were cut back, 7 bases at V and 2 bases at J, with 17 bases in the middle. DNA of the CDR3: TGCAGCGCCGAAAAAGGGGCGGGGCAAGAGACCCAGTACTTC. Its protein is CSAEKGAGQETQYF.

This clone was counted once. The CDR3 DNA follows: TGTGCCAGCATAATGGCAGAGGTATACTTC. Residues: CASIMAEVYF. The J gene is TRBJ2-5, the V gene TRBV6-5, with D unclear. Per the germline V gene, CDR1 is MNHEY and CDR2 is SVGAGI. V lost 7 bases and J 14 bases, leaving 14 bases between the germline ends. The CDR3 is 10 amino acids.

The chain employs TRBV30 and TRBJ1-6; D unclear. Germline lookup yields CDR1 GTSNPN and CDR2 SVGIG (reference sequence). Trimming took 5 bases from V and 5 from J, leaving 7 bases between them. This CDR3 is built from 12 residues. The CDR3 DNA reads TGTGCCTGGCTGCGGGATAATTCACCCCTCCACTTT. Translated: CAWLRDNSPLHF.

The J gene is TRBJ1-2, the V gene TRBV27; the match to TRBD1 covers 9 bases. Trimming at V came to 8 bases and at J to 4 bases, leaving 8 bases not matched to a gene. The CDR3 spans 14 residues. Looked up from germline, CDR1 is MNHEY and CDR2 is SMNVEV (reference sequence). The CDR3 DNA follows: TGTGCCAGCGGCCTGGGACAGGGTCTCTATGGCTACACCTTC. It encodes CASGLGQGLYGYTF.

The chain couples TRBV11-3 to TRBJ2-1, with TRBD1 matching 7 bases. CDR1 and CDR2 from the germline V gene are SGHNT and YENEEA. The V and J ends lost 5 bases and 7 bases, in that order; junction bases with no gene match: 14. The CDR3 totals 16 residues. In nucleotides, the CDR3 is TGTGCCAGCAGCCGGGACAGCCGCTCCGTGGAAAATGAGCAGTTCTTC. Translating gives CASSRDSRSVENEQFF.

The CDR3 is CSVGHRGDNTEAFF. CDR3 nucleotides: TGCAGCGTGGGCCATAGAGGTGACAACACTGAAGCTTTCTTT. This chain uses TRBV29-1 with TRBJ1-1; no reliable D call. Trimming removed 6 bases from V and 2 bases from J, with 16 bases in between. Germline assignment: CDR1 SQVTM and CDR2 ANQGSEA. This CDR3 has 14 amino acids.

The chain joins TRBV30 to TRBJ1-2; no firm D call. Trimming took off 5 bases at V and 2 bases at J, with 12 bases between the two ends. CDR1 is GTSNPN and CDR2 is SVGIG in the germline V gene (reference sequence). The CDR3 extends over 13 amino acids. The CDR3 loop reads CAWERPGNYGYTF. CDR3 coding DNA: TGTGCCTGGGAGAGACCAGGAAACTATGGCTACACCTTC.

This clone was counted between two and nine times. The CDR3 sequence is CASSGLRQGLSYGYTF. The CDR3 DNA sequence: TGCGCCAGCAGCGGACTCCGACAGGGCTTAAGCTATGGCTACACCTTC. The J gene is TRBJ1-2, the V gene TRBV5-1; 7 nucleotides match TRBD1. Per germline, CDR1 SGHRS and CDR2 YFSETQ. This CDR3 contains 16 residues. Trimming cost V 4 bases and J 4 bases; bases outside gene matches: 13.

Only a few counts were recorded for this clone. This may come from a read error, since a much larger clone is one base off. This chain links TRBV7-9 with TRBJ2-3; D call uncertain. This CDR3 has 12 residues. Germline V gene data show CDR1 as SEHNR and CDR2 as FQNEAQ (reference sequence). V was cut by 5 bases and J by 2 bases, with 5 bases left in between. CDR3 region: CASSPTTDTQYF. DNA for the CDR3: TGTGCCAGCAGCCCTACCACAGATACGCAGTATTTT.

The chain carries TRBV29-1 and TRBJ1-2, with a possible D match to TRBD1 (5 bases). The germline V gene encodes CDR1 SQVTM and CDR2 ANQGSEA. V lost 6 bases and J 6 bases, leaving 20 bases between the germline ends. This CDR3 comprises 14 residues. CDR3 coding DNA: TGCAGCGTGCCCGCCGCGTGGCAGGGTGATGGCTACACCTTC. Encoded protein: CSVPAAWQGDGYTF.

For this clone: At one of its ends the junction is not consistent with the germline gene, which may arise from a read error. The chain has TRBV7-9 and TRBJ1-2; D gene ambiguous. In germline, CDR1 is SEHNR, CDR2 FQNEAQ (reference sequence). CDR3 size: 14 residues. The CDR3 DNA reads as TGTGCCAGCAGGTTAGAGGGAAGTCCTTATGGCTACACCTTC. Its protein product is CASRLEGSPYGYTF. Full variable domain (remainder filled in from reference TRBV7-9 and TRBJ1-2): DTGVSQNPRHKITKRGQNVTFRCDPISEHNRLYWYRQTLGQGPEFLTYFQNEAQLEKSRLLSDRFSAERPKGSFSTLEIQRTEQGDSAMYLCASRLEGSPYGYTFGSGTRLTVV.

There are a few counts of this clone. This chain uses TRBV11-1 with TRBJ2-2; tentative D call: TRBD1 (6 bases). The CDR3 extends over 14 amino acids. The germline V and J ends were trimmed by 3 bases and 4 bases, with 9 bases remaining between them. Looked up from germline, CDR1 is SGHAT and CDR2 is FQDESV (reference sequence). CDR3 nucleotide sequence: TGTGCCAGCAGCTTGGCAGGGGCCACCGGGGAGCTGTTTTTT. Residues: CASSLAGATGELFF.

The rearrangement uses TRBV5-1 and TRBJ2-7, with 9 positions matching TRBD2. V was clipped by 2 bases and J by 3 bases; unmatched bases: 9. Per the germline V gene, CDR1 is SGHRS and CDR2 is YFSETQ. The CDR3 is 16 residues long. CDR3 sequence (DNA): TGCGCCAGCAGCTTACTGCGGGGGGGCTTTTTCTACGAGCAGTACTTC. Residues: CASSLLRGGFFYEQYF. Based on the CDR3 plus reference TRBV5-1 and TRBJ2-7, the full variable domain is KAGVTQTPRYLIKTRGQQVTLSCSPISGHRSVSWYQQTPGQGLQFLFEYFSETQRNKGNFPGRFSGRQFSNSRSEMNVSTLELGDSALYLCASSLLRGGFFYEQYFGPGTRLTVT.

This chain connects TRBV7-2 to TRBJ1-6, with D possibly matching TRBD1 (5 bases). This CDR3 has 13 residues. Germline V gene lookup returns CDR1 SGHTA and CDR2 FQGNSA. Between the trimmed V and J ends, which lost 11 bases and 5 bases, there was a span of 13 bases. Here the CDR3 DNA reads TGTGCCGGGGGTAGGGGAGATAATTCACCCCTCCACTTT. As protein: CAGGRGDNSPLHF.

The table lists this clone with a few counts. The chain uses TRBV7-6 and TRBJ1-3; D gene ambiguous. The V end lost 2 bases, the J end lost 2 bases, and 10 bases lay between the germline ends. The length of the CDR3 is 15 residues. CDR1 SGHVS and CDR2 FNYEAQ come from the germline V gene. The CDR3 sequence: CASSLFSGAGNTIYF. CDR3 bases: TGTGCCAGCAGCTTATTTTCCGGGGCTGGAAACACCATATATTTT.

The chain recombines TRBV5-1 with TRBJ2-3; D ambiguous. Trimming removed 5 bases from V and 6 bases from J, with 16 bases in between. The length of the CDR3 is 14 residues. Germline V gives CDR1 SGHRS, CDR2 YFSETQ. The CDR3 DNA reads TGCGCCAGCAGGGATCTGCTGGCCGCGGATACGCAGTATTTT. This sequence encodes CASRDLLAADTQYF.

J is TRBJ2-6 and V is TRBV25-1, with D unresolved. The V gene lost 2 bases and the J gene lost 2 bases, with 7 bases spanning the gap. Germline-derived CDR1 and CDR2 are MGHDK and SYGVNS. The CDR3 runs 15 residues. The CDR3 reads CASSEMTPGANVLTF. The CDR3 DNA reads as TGTGCCAGCAGTGAAATGACCCCTGGGGCCAACGTCCTGACTTTC.

This chain joins TRBV4-1 and TRBJ2-1; perhaps D is TRBD1 or TRBD2 (5 bases each). The germline V and J ends were trimmed by 3 bases and 8 bases, with 14 bases remaining between them. The CDR3 length is 14 residues. In germline, CDR1 is MGHRA, CDR2 YSYEKL. The CDR3 is CASSHPGRWDEQFF. CDR3 coding DNA: TGCGCCAGCAGCCACCCGGGACGGTGGGATGAGCAGTTCTTC.

The J gene is TRBJ2-7, the V gene TRBV19; TRBD1 aligns across 9 bases. This CDR3 is built from 14 residues. V shed 4 bases and J 2 bases; nucleotides not matched to a gene: 3. Per the germline V gene, CDR1 is LNHDA and CDR2 is SQIVND (reference sequence). Here the CDR3 reads CASSTRTGAYEQYF. The CDR3 DNA follows: TGTGCCAGTAGTACCCGGACAGGGGCCTACGAGCAGTACTTC.

This chain uses TRBV7-2 with TRBJ1-1, with D unresolved. The CDR3 is 13 amino acids. Between the trimmed V and J ends, which lost 4 bases and 4 bases, there was a span of 10 bases. Looked up from germline, CDR1 is SGHTA and CDR2 is FQGNSA. CDR3 in amino acids: CASSSLLATEAFF. As DNA, the CDR3 is TGTGCCAGCAGCTCCCTTCTGGCCACTGAAGCTTTCTTT.

J is TRBJ2-2 and V is TRBV5-1, with D possibly matching TRBD2 (6 bases). This CDR3 is built from 15 residues. V was shortened by 4 bases and J by 4 bases, with 14 bases between the two germline ends. Germline V gene data show CDR1 as SGHRS and CDR2 as YFSETQ. CDR3 DNA: TGCGCCAGCAGCGCGGGACCGCGACCCACCGGGGAGCTGTTTTTT. As protein: CASSAGPRPTGELFF.

Only a few counts were recorded for this clone. The V gene is TRBV15, the J gene TRBJ2-2; TRBD2 agrees at 7 bases. The CDR3 loop spans 15 amino acids. The germline CDR1 and CDR2 sequences are LNHNV and YYDKDF (reference sequence). J was trimmed by 4 bases and V by 0 bases; bases with no gene match: 2. The CDR3, as DNA: TGTGCCACCAGCAGAGATGGGAGGGGCACCGGGGAGCTGTTTTTT. It is translated as CATSRDGRGTGELFF. The full variable domain, in which reference TRBV15 and TRBJ2-2 provide the parts outside the CDR3, is DAMVIQNPRYQVTQFGKPVTLSCSQTLNHNVMYWYQQKSSQAPKLLFHYYDKDFNNEADTPDNFQSRRPNTSFCFLDIRSPGLGDTAMYLCATSRDGRGTGELFFGEGSRLTVL.

This clone was seen more than once but under ten times. V gene TRBV19 combines with J gene TRBJ1-6; the match to TRBD1 covers 10 bases. The V gene's germline CDR1 is LNHDA and CDR2 SQIVND (reference sequence). The CDR3 is made up of 13 amino acids. The J segment lost 7 bases and the V segment lost 10 bases, leaving 4 bases of the junction unmatched. The CDR3 nucleotides read TGTGCCACTCGACAGGGGGCAAATTCACCCCTCCACTTT. The encoded protein is CATRQGANSPLHF.

V gene TRBV7-2 combines with J gene TRBJ2-1; 7 bases line up with TRBD2. This CDR3 contains 14 residues. After removal of 3 bases from V and 4 bases from J, the junction contained 3 bases not matched to a gene. Germline CDR1 and CDR2: SGHTA and FQGNSA. DNA for the CDR3: TGTGCCAGCAGCTTGGCTAGCGGATACAATGAGCAGTTCTTC. It translates to CASSLASGYNEQFF.

The chain uses TRBV7-2 and TRBJ2-5, with 10 bases aligning to TRBD1. The DNA end lines up better with TRBJ2-7; the J call may be wrong. Germline V gene sequence: CDR1 SGHTA, CDR2 FQGNSA. The CDR3 consists of 14 residues. CDR3 nucleotides: TGTGCCAGCAGCCCCCGGGACAGGGGCTACGAGCAGTACTTC. It is translated as CASSPRDRGYEQYF.